The T cell receptor (beta chain) under discussion was sequenced for a study of T cells in localized non-small cell lung cancer. Study-wide results and caveats: Uninvolved adjacent lung had higher T cell clonality than tumor and all other tissues. In adjacent lung appeared a median 57 of the top 100 tumor clones. Greater blood T cell density accompanied longer overall survival.

As to this clone: The antigen is not known.

The repertoire was sequenced with immunoSEQ multiplex PCR; TCRdb's copy has only in-frame clones and lacks some. Of about 23,000 clones in the sample, roughly 87% were seen once. Trimming left V 0 bases short and J 7 bases short, with 13 bases between. CDR1 and CDR2 (germline): SGDLS, YYNGEE. This CDR3 has 14 residues. The receptor comes from a male donor aged 60 or over with stage I squamous cell lung carcinoma. This sample comprised peripheral blood, obtained before any cancer treatment. The chain carries TRBV9 and TRBJ1-2; possible D gene TRBD1, 5 bases. CDR3 residues: CASSVDQGMGGYTF. CDR3 DNA sequence: TGTGCCAGCAGCGTAGATCAGGGAATGGGTGGCTACACCTTC.